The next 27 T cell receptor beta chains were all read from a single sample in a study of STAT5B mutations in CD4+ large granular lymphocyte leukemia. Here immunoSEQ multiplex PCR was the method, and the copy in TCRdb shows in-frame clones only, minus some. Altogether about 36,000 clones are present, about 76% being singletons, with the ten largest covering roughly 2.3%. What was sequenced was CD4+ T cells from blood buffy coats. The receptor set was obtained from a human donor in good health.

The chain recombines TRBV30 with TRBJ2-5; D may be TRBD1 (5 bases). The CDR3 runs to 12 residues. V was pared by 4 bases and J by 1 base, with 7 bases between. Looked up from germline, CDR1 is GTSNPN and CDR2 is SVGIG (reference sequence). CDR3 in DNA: TGTGCCTGGACGCAGGGCCAAGAGACCCAGTACTTC. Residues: CAWTQGQETQYF.

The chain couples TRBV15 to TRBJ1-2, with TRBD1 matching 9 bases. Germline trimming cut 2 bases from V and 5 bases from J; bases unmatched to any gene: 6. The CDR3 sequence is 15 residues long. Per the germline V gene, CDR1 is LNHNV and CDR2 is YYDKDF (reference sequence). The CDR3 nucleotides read TGTGCCACCAGCAGACGACGGACAGGGGAGTATGGCTACACCTTC. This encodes CATSRRRTGEYGYTF.

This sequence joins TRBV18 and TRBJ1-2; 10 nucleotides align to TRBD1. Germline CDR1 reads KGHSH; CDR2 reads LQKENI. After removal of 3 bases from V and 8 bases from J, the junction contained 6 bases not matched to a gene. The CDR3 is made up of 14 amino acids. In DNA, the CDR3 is TGTGCCAGCTCACCCGGGACAGGGGTTAAGGGCTACACCTTC. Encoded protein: CASSPGTGVKGYTF.

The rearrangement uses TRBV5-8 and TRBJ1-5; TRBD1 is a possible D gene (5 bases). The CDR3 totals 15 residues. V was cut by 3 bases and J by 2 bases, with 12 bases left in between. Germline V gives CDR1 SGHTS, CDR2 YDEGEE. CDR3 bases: TGTGCCAGCAGCTGGGGCCTTGACCGCAATCAGCCCCAGCATTTT. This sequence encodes CASSWGLDRNQPQHF. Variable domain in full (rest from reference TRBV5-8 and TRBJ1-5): EAGVTQSPTHLIKTRGQQATLRCSPISGHTSVYWYQQALGLGLQFLLWYDEGEERNRGNFPPRFSGRQFPNYSSELNVNALELEDSALYLCASSWGLDRNQPQHFGDGTRLSIL.

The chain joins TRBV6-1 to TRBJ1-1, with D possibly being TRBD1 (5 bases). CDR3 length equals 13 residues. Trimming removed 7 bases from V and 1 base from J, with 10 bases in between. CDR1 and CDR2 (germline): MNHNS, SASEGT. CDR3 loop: CASIGAANTEAFF. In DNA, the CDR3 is TGTGCCAGCATCGGGGCGGCGAACACTGAAGCTTTCTTT.

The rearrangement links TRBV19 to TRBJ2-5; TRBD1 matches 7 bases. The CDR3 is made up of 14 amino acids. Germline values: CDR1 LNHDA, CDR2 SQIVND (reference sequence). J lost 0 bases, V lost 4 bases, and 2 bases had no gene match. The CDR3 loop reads CASSTGTDQETQYF. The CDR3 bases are TGTGCCAGTAGTACCGGGACAGACCAAGAGACCCAGTACTTC.

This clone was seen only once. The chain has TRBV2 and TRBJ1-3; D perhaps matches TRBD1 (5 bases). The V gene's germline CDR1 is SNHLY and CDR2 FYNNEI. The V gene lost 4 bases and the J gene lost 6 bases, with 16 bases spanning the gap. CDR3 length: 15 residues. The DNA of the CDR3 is TGTGCCAGCAGTGTTGCTTCAGGGACTGAAAACACCATATATTTT. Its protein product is CASSVASGTENTIYF.

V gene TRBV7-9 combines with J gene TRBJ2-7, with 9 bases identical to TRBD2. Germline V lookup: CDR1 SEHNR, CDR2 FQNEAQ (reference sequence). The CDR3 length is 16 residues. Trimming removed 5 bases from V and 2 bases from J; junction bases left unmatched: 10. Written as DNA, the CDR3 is TGTGCCAGCAGCCCCCGGGCTAGCGGGGTCACCTACGAGCAGTACTTC. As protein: CASSPRASGVTYEQYF.

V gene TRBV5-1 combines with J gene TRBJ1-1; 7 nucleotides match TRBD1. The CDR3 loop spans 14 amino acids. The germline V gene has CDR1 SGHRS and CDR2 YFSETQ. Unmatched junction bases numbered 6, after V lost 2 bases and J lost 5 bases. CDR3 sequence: CASSFQGDSTEAFF. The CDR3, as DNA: TGCGCCAGCAGCTTTCAGGGGGATTCTACTGAAGCTTTCTTT.

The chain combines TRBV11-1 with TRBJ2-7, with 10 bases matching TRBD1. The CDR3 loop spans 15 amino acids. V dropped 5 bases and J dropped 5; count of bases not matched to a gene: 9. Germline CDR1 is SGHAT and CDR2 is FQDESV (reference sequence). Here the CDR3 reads CASSPDRGPWHEQYF. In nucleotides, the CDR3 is TGTGCCAGCAGCCCTGACAGGGGGCCCTGGCACGAGCAGTACTTC.

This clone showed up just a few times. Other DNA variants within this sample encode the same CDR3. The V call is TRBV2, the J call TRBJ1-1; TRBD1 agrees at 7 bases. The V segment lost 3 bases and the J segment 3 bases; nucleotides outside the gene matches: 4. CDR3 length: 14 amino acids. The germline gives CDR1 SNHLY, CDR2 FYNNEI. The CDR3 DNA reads TGTGCCAGCAGTGATGAACAGGGGTACACTGAAGCTTTCTTT. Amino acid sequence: CASSDEQGYTEAFF. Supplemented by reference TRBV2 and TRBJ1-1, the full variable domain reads EPEVTQTPSHQVTQMGQEVILRCVPISNHLYFYWYRQILGQKVEFLVSFYNNEISEKSEIFDDQFSVERPDGSNFTLKIRSTKLEDSAMYFCASSDEQGYTEAFFGQGTRLTVV.

Here the CDR3 reads CASSLGTPQETQYF. The CDR3 nucleotides are TGTGCCAGCAGCTTAGGGACACCCCAAGAGACCCAGTACTTC. This chain links TRBV7-9 with TRBJ2-5; possible D gene TRBD1, 5 bases. The CDR3 length is 14 residues. CDR1 and CDR2 from the germline V gene are SEHNR and FQNEAQ (reference sequence). V was pared by 1 base and J by 1 base, with 7 bases between.

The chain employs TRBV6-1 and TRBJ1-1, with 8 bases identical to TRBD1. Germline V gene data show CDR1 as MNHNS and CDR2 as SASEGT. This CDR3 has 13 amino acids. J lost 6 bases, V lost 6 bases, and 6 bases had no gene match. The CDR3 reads CASRVTGAAEAFF. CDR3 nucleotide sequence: TGTGCCAGCAGGGTGACAGGGGCCGCTGAAGCTTTCTTT.

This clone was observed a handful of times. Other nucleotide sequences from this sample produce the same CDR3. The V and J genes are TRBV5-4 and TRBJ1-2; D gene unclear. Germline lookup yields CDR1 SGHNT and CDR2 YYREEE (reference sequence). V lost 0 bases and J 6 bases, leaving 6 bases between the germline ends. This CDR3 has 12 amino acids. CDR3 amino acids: CASSLDGDGYTF. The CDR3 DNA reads TGTGCCAGCAGCTTGGACGGCGATGGCTACACCTTC.

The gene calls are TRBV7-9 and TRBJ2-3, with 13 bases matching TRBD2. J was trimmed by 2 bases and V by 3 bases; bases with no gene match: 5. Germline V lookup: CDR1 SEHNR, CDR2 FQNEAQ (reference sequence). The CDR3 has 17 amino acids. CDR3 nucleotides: TGTGCCAGCAGCTTCAGGACTAGCGGGGGCTTCACAGATACGCAGTATTTT. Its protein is CASSFRTSGGFTDTQYF.

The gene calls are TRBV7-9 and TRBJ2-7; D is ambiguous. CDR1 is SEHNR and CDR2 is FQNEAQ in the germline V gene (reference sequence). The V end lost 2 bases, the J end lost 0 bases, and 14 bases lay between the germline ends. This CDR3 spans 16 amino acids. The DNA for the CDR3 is TGTGCCAGCAGCTTATTCCAGGCCGGAAGCTCCTACGAGCAGTACTTC. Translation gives CASSLFQAGSSYEQYF. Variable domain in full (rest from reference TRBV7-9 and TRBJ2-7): DTGVSQNPRHKITKRGQNVTFRCDPISEHNRLYWYRQTLGQGPEFLTYFQNEAQLEKSRLLSDRFSAERPKGSFSTLEIQRTEQGDSAMYLCASSLFQAGSSYEQYFGPGTRLTVT.

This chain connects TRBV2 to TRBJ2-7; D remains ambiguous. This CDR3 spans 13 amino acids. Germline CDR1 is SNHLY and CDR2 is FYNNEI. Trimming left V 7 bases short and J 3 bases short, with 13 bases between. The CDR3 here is CASKFVGVYEQYF. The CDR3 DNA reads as TGTGCCAGCAAGTTCGTTGGGGTCTACGAGCAGTACTTC.

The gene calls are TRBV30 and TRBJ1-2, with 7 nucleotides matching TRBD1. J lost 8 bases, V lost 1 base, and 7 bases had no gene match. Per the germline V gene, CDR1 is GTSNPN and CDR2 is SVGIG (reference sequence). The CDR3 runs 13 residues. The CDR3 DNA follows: TGTGCCTGGAGTGGCAGGGGGGTAGAGGGCTACACCTTC. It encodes CAWSGRGVEGYTF.

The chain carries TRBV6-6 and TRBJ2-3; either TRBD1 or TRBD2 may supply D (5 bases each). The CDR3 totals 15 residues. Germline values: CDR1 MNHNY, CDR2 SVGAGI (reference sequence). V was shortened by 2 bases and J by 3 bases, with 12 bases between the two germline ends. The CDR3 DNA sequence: TGTGCCAGCAGTTACAGCAGGGAGCGGACAGATACGCAGTATTTT. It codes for CASSYSRERTDTQYF.

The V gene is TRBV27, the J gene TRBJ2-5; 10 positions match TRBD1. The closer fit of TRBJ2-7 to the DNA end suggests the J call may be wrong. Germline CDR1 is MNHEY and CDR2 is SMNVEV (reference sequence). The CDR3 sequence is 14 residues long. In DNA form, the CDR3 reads TGTGCCAGCAGTCCGACCGGGACAGGGGCCGAGCAGTACTTC. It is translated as CASSPTGTGAEQYF.

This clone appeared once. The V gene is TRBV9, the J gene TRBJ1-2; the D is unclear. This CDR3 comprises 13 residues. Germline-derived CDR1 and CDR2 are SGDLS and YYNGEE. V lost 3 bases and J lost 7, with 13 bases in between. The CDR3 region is CASSALPGVGYTF. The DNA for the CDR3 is TGTGCCAGCAGCGCCCTCCCAGGTGTTGGCTACACCTTC.

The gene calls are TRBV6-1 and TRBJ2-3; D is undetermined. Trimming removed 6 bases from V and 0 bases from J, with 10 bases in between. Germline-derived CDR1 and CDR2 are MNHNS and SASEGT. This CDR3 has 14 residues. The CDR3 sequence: CASSRAISTDTQYF. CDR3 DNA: TGTGCCAGCAGCCGAGCTATTAGCACAGATACGCAGTATTTT.

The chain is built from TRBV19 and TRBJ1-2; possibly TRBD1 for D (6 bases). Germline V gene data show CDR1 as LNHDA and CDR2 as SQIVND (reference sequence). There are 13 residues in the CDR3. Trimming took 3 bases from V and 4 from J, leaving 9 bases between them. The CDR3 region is CASSIGRGYGYTF. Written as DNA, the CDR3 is TGTGCCAGTAGTATCGGCAGGGGCTATGGCTACACCTTC.

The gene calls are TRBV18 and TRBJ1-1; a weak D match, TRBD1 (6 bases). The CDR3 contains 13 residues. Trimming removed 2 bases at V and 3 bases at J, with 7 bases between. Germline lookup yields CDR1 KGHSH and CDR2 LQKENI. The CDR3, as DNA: TGTGCCAGCTCACCAAACAGGGACACTGAAGCTTTCTTT. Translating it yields CASSPNRDTEAFF.

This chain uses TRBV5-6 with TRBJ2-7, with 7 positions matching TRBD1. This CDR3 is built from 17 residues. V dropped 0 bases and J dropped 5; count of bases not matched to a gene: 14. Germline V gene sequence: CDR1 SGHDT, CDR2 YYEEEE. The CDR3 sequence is CASSLVGQPSVLDEQYF. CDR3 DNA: TGTGCCAGCAGCTTGGTGGGACAGCCTTCCGTTTTGGACGAGCAGTACTTC.

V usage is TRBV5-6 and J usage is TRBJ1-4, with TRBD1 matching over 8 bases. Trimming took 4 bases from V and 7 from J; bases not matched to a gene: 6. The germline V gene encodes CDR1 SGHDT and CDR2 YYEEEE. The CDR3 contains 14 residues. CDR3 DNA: TGTGCCAGCAGCCCAGGGGGCACGGGTGAAAAACTGTTTTTT. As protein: CASSPGGTGEKLFF.

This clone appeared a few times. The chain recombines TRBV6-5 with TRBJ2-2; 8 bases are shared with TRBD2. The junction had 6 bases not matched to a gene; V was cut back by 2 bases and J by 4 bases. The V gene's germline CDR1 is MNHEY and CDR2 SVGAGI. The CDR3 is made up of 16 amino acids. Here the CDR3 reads CASSYRPLAGTGELFF. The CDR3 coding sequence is TGTGCCAGCAGTTACCGTCCCCTAGCGGGCACCGGGGAGCTGTTTTTT.